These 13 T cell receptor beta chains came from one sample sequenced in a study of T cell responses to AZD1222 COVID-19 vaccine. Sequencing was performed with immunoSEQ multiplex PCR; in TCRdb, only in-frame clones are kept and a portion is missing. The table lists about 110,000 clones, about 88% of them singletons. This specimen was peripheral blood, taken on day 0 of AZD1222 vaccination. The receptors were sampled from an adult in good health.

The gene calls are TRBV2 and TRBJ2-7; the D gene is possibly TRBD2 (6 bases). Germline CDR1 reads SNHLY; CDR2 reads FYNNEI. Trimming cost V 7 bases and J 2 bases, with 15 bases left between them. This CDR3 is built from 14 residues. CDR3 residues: CASTPGGSTYEQYF. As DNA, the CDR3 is TGTGCCAGCACCCCCGGGGGATCTACCTACGAGCAGTACTTC.

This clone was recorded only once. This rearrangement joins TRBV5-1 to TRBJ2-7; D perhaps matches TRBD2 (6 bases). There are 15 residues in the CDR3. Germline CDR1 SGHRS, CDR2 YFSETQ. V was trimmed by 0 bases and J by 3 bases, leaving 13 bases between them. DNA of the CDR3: TGCGCCAGCAGCTTGGTGGGGGGACCGAACTACGAGCAGTACTTC. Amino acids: CASSLVGGPNYEQYF. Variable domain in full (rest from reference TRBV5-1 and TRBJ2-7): KAGVTQTPRYLIKTRGQQVTLSCSPISGHRSVSWYQQTPGQGLQFLFEYFSETQRNKGNFPGRFSGRQFSNSRSEMNVSTLELGDSALYLCASSLVGGPNYEQYFGPGTRLTVT.

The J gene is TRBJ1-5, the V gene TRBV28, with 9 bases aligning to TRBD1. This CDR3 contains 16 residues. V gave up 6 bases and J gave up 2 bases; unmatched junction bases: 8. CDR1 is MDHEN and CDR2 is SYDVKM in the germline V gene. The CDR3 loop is CASSRTGVLGNQPQHF. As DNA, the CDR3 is TGTGCCAGCAGCCGGACAGGGGTGTTGGGCAATCAGCCCCAGCATTTT.

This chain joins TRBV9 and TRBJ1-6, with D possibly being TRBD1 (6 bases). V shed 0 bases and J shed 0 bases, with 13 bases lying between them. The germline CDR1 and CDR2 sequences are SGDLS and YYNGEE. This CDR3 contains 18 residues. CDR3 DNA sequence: TGTGCCAGCAGCGTAGACAGGGCTGGGGGCTCCTATAATTCACCCCTCCACTTT. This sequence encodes CASSVDRAGGSYNSPLHF.

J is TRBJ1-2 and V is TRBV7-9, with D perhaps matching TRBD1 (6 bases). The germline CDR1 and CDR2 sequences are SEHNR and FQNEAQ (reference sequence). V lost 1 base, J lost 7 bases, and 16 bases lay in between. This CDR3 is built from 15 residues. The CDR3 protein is CASSLVGRGFFGYTF. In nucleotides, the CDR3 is TGTGCCAGCAGCTTAGTAGGCAGGGGCTTCTTTGGCTACACCTTC.

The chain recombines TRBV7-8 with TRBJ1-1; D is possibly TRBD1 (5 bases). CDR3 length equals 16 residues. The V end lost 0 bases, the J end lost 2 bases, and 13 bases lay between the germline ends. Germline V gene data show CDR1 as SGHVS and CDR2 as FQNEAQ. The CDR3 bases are TGTGCCAGCAGCTTAGCCCCATGGGGGGTAAACACTGAAGCTTTCTTT. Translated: CASSLAPWGVNTEAFF.

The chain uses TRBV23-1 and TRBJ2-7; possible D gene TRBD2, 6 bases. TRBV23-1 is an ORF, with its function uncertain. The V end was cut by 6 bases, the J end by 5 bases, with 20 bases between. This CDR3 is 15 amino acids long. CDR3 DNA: TGCGCCAGCAGGGCCGGGACTCCTGGAAAGGACGAGCAGTACGTC. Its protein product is CASRAGTPGKDEQYV.

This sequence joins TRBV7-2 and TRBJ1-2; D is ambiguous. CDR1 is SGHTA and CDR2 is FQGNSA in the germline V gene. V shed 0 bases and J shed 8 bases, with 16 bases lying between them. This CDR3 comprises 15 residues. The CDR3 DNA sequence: TGTGCCAGCAGCTTAGCGACCGGTCAGGTGAGAGGCTACACCTTC. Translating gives CASSLATGQVRGYTF.

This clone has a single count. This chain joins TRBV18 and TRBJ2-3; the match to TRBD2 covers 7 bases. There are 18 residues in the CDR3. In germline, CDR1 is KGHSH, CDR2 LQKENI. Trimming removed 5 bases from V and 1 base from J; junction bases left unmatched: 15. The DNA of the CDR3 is TGTGCCAGCTCAAACTATGCGGGAGAGCTATTCGGCACAGATACGCAGTATTTT. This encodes CASSNYAGELFGTDTQYF.

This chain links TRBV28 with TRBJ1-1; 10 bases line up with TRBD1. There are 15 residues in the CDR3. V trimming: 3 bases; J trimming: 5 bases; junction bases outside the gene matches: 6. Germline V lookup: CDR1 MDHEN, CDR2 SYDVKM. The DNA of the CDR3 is TGTGCCAGCAGTTTGGGTGGACAGGGGGTGACTGAAGCTTTCTTT. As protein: CASSLGGQGVTEAFF. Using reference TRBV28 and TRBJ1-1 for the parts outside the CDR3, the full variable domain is DVKVTQSSRYLVKRTGEKVFLECVQDMDHENMFWYRQDPGLGLRLIYFSYDVKMKEKGDIPEGYSVSREKKERFSLILESASTNQTSMYLCASSLGGQGVTEAFFGQGTRLTVV.

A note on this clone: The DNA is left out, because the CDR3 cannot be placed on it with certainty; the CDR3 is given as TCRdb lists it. CDR3 in amino acids: CASSKGTDDRGRFGQGNQPQHF. V usage is TRBV21-1 and J usage is TRBJ1-5; the D call in the table, TRBD1, was not verified against the DNA. TRBV21-1 is a listed pseudogene. Both ends counted, the CDR3 spans 22 residues.

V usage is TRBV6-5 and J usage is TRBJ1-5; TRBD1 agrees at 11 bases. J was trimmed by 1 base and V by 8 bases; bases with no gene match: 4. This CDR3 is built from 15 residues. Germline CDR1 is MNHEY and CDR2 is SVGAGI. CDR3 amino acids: CASQDRGQSNQPQHF. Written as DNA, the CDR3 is TGTGCCAGCCAGGACAGGGGGCAAAGCAATCAGCCCCAGCATTTT.

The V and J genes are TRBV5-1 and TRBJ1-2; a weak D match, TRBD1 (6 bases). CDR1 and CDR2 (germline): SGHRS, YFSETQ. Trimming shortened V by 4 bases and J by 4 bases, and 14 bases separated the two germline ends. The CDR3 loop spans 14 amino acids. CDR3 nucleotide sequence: TGCGCCAGCAGCGCACAGGGATTAGGCTATGGCTACACCTTC. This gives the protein CASSAQGLGYGYTF. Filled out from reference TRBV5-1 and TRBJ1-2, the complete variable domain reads KAGVTQTPRYLIKTRGQQVTLSCSPISGHRSVSWYQQTPGQGLQFLFEYFSETQRNKGNFPGRFSGRQFSNSRSEMNVSTLELGDSALYLCASSAQGLGYGYTFGSGTRLTVV.